This note documents a single T cell receptor (beta chain) sequence. These data come from a study of blood T cell repertoires in COVID-19. Across the whole study: Sites in the United States, Italy and Spain provided acute and convalescent COVID-19 samples. PBMCs, B-cell-depleted T cells, or T cells provided the cDNA or gDNA that made up the material.

Source study methods: Reference gene primer amplification gave nucleated cell count estimates. The assay was immunoSEQ multiplex PCR, and TCRdb's table has in-frame clones only and misses some. Clone size and V and J calls were adopted from that table, with D and trimming inferred from the DNA. This table holds several thousand clones, approximately 86% found once. CDR1 and CDR2 from the germline V gene are MNHEY and SVGEGT. The CDR3 consists of 19 residues. With 0 bases removed from V and 4 bases from J, the gap between germline ends came to 22 bases. The rearrangement joins TRBV6-2 or TRBV6-3 to TRBJ2-1; D call uncertain. The specimen sequenced was peripheral blood. This receptor was identified in a human donor in a cohort sampled during active COVID-19. The CDR3 nucleotides read TGTGCCAGCAGTTACTCGAACTACTACGATCCAAGCTATTACAATGAGCAGTTCTTC. Translating gives CASSYSNYYDPSYYNEQFF.